A single sample gave rise to the 22 T cell receptor beta chains below, sequenced in a study of T cell repertoires in cytomegalovirus infection. TCRdb itself ran the reads through MiXCR, one entry per CDR3 protein. The table has 630,000 or so distinct CDR3 sequences, less than 25% seen once; the top ten hold less than 10%. Input material: CD8+ T cells from PBMCs. Receptor source: a human donor in good health (CMV status not recorded). Some clones in this sample may be carry-over from other donors' samples.

This clonotype was found many times. The chain has TRBV7-9 and TRBJ1-5, with TRBD1 as a possible D gene (5 bases). CDR3 length equals 14 residues. V lost 4 bases and J lost 0, with 7 bases in between. Germline CDR1 SEHNR, CDR2 FQNEAQ (reference sequence). As DNA, the CDR3 is TGTGCCAGCAGCTCCGGGGCTAGCAATCAGCCCCAGCATTTT. This translates into CASSSGASNQPQHF.

As regards this clonotype: Just one base apart from a much larger clone, this may be a read error. The rearrangement links TRBV11-2 to TRBJ2-5; 10 nucleotides line up with TRBD2. Per germline, CDR1 SGHAT and CDR2 FQNNGV. The length of the CDR3 is 15 residues. CDR3: CVSSLVLAGAETQYF. In DNA form, the CDR3 reads TGTGTCAGCAGCTTAGTTCTAGCGGGGGCCGAGACCCAGTACTTC.

The chain is built from TRBV5-5 and TRBJ1-5, with D unresolved. The CDR3 runs 15 residues. Trimming took off 1 base at V and 0 bases at J, with 8 bases between the two ends. Germline CDR1 reads SGHKS; CDR2 reads YYEKEE (reference sequence). CDR3 in DNA: TGTGCCAGCAGCTTGTGGGATTCTAGCAATCAGCCCCAGCATTTT. Translating it yields CASSLWDSSNQPQHF.

The V gene is TRBV7-9, the J gene TRBJ1-1; a weak D match, TRBD1 (5 bases). The CDR3 sequence is 17 residues long. V was clipped by 3 bases and J by 1 base, with 18 bases between them. The germline V gene encodes CDR1 SEHNR and CDR2 FQNEAQ (reference sequence). CDR3 amino acids: CASSLGLIRVTNTEAFF. CDR3 nucleotide sequence: TGTGCCAGCAGCTTGGGCTTAATCAGGGTAACGAACACTGAAGCTTTCTTT.

This clonotype occurred many times. The V call is TRBV7-2, the J call TRBJ2-3, with 8 bases that match TRBD1. Trimming cost V 5 bases and J 6 bases; bases outside gene matches: 7. Germline V gene sequence: CDR1 SGHTA, CDR2 FQGNSA. This CDR3 is 14 amino acids long. The CDR3 region is CASSTRTGWDTQYF. CDR3 nucleotide sequence: TGTGCCAGCAGCACCCGGACAGGGTGGGATACGCAGTATTTT.

A note on this clonotype: One base away lies a much larger clone, so this may be a sequencing read error. The chain employs TRBV7-2 and TRBJ2-2; TRBD2 aligns across 12 bases. The germline CDR1 and CDR2 sequences are SGHTA and FQGNSA. This CDR3 is built from 16 residues. V shed 4 bases and J 4 bases; nucleotides not matched to a gene: 4. CDR3 region: CASSYGLAGSTGELFF. In nucleotides, the CDR3 is TGTGCCAGCAGCTACGGACTAGCGGGGAGCACCGGGGAGCTGTTTTTT.

This clonotype was seen repeatedly, ten times or more. The genes are TRBV7-9 and TRBJ1-5; 10 bases match TRBD1. CDR1 and CDR2 (germline): SEHNR, FQNEAQ (reference sequence). This CDR3 is built from 16 residues. J lost 5 bases, V lost 5 bases, and 9 bases had no gene match. CDR3 loop: CASSRKGDRGYQPQHF. In DNA, the CDR3 is TGTGCCAGCAGCAGAAAGGGGGACAGGGGCTATCAGCCCCAGCATTTT.

The chain is built from TRBV6-5 and TRBJ2-7, with D possibly being TRBD2 (5 bases). CDR1 MNHEY and CDR2 SVGAGI come from the germline V gene. Trimming pared 6 bases from V and 4 bases from J, leaving 19 bases between. The CDR3 is made up of 15 amino acids. The CDR3 DNA is TGTGCCAGCAGCTCTACCCTCGGAGGTCCGTACGAGCAGTACGTC. Encoded protein: CASSSTLGGPYEQYV.

The chain couples TRBV5-4 to TRBJ2-7; 10 bases agree with TRBD2. V gave up 0 bases and J gave up 6 bases; unmatched junction bases: 3. The CDR3 covers 14 residues. Germline V gene lookup returns CDR1 SGHNT and CDR2 YYREEE (reference sequence). The CDR3 sequence is CASSLAVAGGEQYF. The CDR3, as DNA: TGTGCCAGCAGCTTGGCGGTAGCGGGGGGCGAGCAGTACTTC.

This clonotype was counted many times. The chain carries TRBV28 and TRBJ2-5; perhaps TRBD1 as D (6 bases). V was pared by 3 bases and J by 0 bases, with 11 bases between. Germline V gives CDR1 MDHEN, CDR2 SYDVKM. CDR3 length: 15 residues. The CDR3: CASSFKQGNQETQYF. Here the CDR3 DNA reads TGTGCCAGCAGTTTTAAACAGGGAAACCAAGAGACCCAGTACTTC.

V usage is TRBV6-2 or TRBV6-3 and J usage is TRBJ2-1; no reliable D call. V lost 5 bases and J lost 7, with 15 bases in between. Germline CDR1 reads MNHEY; CDR2 reads SVGEGT. There are 14 residues in the CDR3. The CDR3 DNA follows: TGTGCCAGCAGTGGCACCGGGCTCCCAAATGAGCAGTTCTTC. Its translation: CASSGTGLPNEQFF.

As for this clonotype: The germline gene is not matched at one end of the junction; a read error may be the cause. The CDR3 protein is CASRLPGNNYGYIF. The CDR3 region has the DNA TGTGCCAGCAGGTTACCCGGGAATAACTATGGCTACATCTTC. V usage is TRBV7-9 and J usage is TRBJ1-2; no definite D call. Germline V gene data show CDR1 as SEHNR and CDR2 as FQNEAQ (reference sequence). This CDR3 region has 14 residues.

J is TRBJ2-2 and V is TRBV7-3, with 10 bases fitting TRBD1. V gave up 5 bases and J gave up 0 bases; unmatched junction bases: 15. The CDR3 has 20 residues. CDR1 and CDR2 (germline): SGHTA, FQGTGA. The CDR3 DNA sequence: TGTGCCAGCAGCGCAGTAAAGGGAACCGACAGGGGGCCGAACACCGGGGAGCTGTTTTTT. Its protein product is CASSAVKGTDRGPNTGELFF.

The chain links TRBV6-6 to TRBJ1-5; D ambiguous. The CDR3 loop spans 13 amino acids. CDR1 and CDR2 from the germline V gene are MNHNY and SVGAGI (reference sequence). Trimming left V 0 bases short and J 8 bases short, with 8 bases between. CDR3 DNA: TGTGCCAGCAGTTACTCCACTGGTAAGCCCCAGCATTTT. Its translation: CASSYSTGKPQHF.

This clonotype was picked up many times. The chain combines TRBV7-9 with TRBJ1-4; D gene unclear. Looked up from germline, CDR1 is SEHNR and CDR2 is FQNEAQ (reference sequence). Trimming removed 5 bases from V and 0 bases from J, with 13 bases in between. The CDR3 spans 16 residues. CDR3 in amino acids: CASSADTNPTNEKLFF. The CDR3 nucleotides are TGTGCCAGCAGCGCCGACACCAATCCAACTAATGAAAAACTGTTTTTT.

This clonotype was observed a few times. This chain connects TRBV29-1 to TRBJ2-1; TRBD1 is a possible D gene (6 bases). Trimming pared 6 bases from V and 5 bases from J, leaving 14 bases between. The CDR3 consists of 13 residues. From germline, CDR1 is SQVTM and CDR2 ANQGSEA. DNA for the CDR3: TGCAGCGTAATGATCCAGGGGAACAATGAGCAGTTCTTC. Translating gives CSVMIQGNNEQFF.

This clonotype was counted at least ten times. The V and J genes are TRBV7-2 and TRBJ1-1, with TRBD1 matching 8 bases. CDR1 is SGHTA and CDR2 is FQGNSA in the germline V gene. J lost 5 bases, V lost 5 bases, and 10 bases had no gene match. The CDR3 spans 15 residues. For the CDR3, the DNA is TGTGCCAGCAGCCCAGGTCCCACAGGGGGTACTGAAGCTTTCTTT. As protein: CASSPGPTGGTEAFF.

This clonotype appeared once. The chain employs TRBV6-6 and TRBJ2-1, with 9 bases aligning to TRBD2. Germline loops: CDR1 MNHNY, CDR2 SVGAGI (reference sequence). The CDR3 extends over 15 amino acids. With 6 bases clipped from V and 4 bases from J, the junction kept 7 bases outside the gene matches. CDR3 sequence reads: CASRFQRGVYNEQFF. DNA of the CDR3: TGTGCCAGCAGGTTCCAGCGGGGGGTATACAATGAGCAGTTCTTC.

The chain employs TRBV25-1 and TRBJ1-2; D is ambiguous. Germline CDR1 MGHDK, CDR2 SYGVNS. V was trimmed by 6 bases and J by 7 bases, leaving 9 bases between them. This CDR3 region has 11 residues. This CDR3 is CASRSPSGYTF. DNA for the CDR3: TGTGCCAGCAGGAGTCCTTCTGGCTACACCTTC.

This clonotype occurred a few times. CDR3: CASSFGRDQETQYF. The CDR3 DNA follows: TGCGCCAGCAGCTTTGGCAGAGACCAAGAGACCCAGTACTTC. V usage is TRBV5-1 and J usage is TRBJ2-5; D remains unclear. CDR3 size: 14 residues. CDR1 is SGHRS and CDR2 is YFSETQ in the germline V gene. Trimming pared 2 bases from V and 0 bases from J, leaving 8 bases between. The full variable domain, rest sourced from reference TRBV5-1 and TRBJ2-5, is KAGVTQTPRYLIKTRGQQVTLSCSPISGHRSVSWYQQTPGQGLQFLFEYFSETQRNKGNFPGRFSGRQFSNSRSEMNVSTLELGDSALYLCASSFGRDQETQYFGPGTRLLVL.

Concerning this clonotype: This may be a read error: a much more frequent sequence differs by one nucleotide. This sequence joins TRBV5-3 and TRBJ2-3, with D possibly matching TRBD2 (6 bases). TRBV5-3 carries the ORF label, with uncertain function. The CDR3 is 13 residues long. CDR3 amino acids: CASSRREGDRQYF. The CDR3 DNA reads as TGTGCCAGCTCCCGGCGGGAAGGGGATAGGCAGTATTTT.

In the case of this clonotype: A read error may explain this, as a much larger clone is one base away. The chain recombines TRBV7-3 with TRBJ1-1, with D hard to call. Germline CDR1 reads SGHTA; CDR2 reads FQGTGA. The CDR3 runs 15 residues. The CDR3 protein is CANSLSQIGNTEAFF. CDR3 in DNA: TGTGCCAACAGCTTATCCCAAATCGGGAACACTGAAGCTTTCTTT.